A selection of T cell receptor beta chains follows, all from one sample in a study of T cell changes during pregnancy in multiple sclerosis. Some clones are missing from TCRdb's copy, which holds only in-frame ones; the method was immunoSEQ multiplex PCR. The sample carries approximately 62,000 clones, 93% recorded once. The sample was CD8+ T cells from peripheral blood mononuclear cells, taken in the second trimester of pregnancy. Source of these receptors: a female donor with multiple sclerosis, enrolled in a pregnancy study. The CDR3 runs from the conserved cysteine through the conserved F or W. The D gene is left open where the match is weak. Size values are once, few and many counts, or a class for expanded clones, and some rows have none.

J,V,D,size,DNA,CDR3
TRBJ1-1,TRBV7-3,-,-,TGTGCCAGCAGCTTAACGGCAGGGGCGAACACTGAAGCTTTCTTT,CASSLTAGANTEAFF
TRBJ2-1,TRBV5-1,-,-,TGCGCCAGCAGCCTGACTGGCCTTTTGAACAATGAGCAGTTCTTC,CASSLTGLLNNEQFF
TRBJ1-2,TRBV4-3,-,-,TGCGCCAGCAGCCAAGGGAGCAGGGGAGGGGACGGCTACACCTTC,CASSQGSRGGDGYTF
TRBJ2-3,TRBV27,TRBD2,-,TGTGCCAGCACATGGATAGCGGGAGTGGAGGATACGCAGTATTTT,CASTWIAGVEDTQYF
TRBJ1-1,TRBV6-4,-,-,TGTGCCAGCAGTGACCTGGGCGTTACTGAAGCTTTCTTT,CASSDLGVTEAFF
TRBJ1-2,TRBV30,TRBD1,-,TGTGCCTGGAGCGAGGAGGACAGGGGGCATGGCTACACCTTC,CAWSEEDRGHGYTF
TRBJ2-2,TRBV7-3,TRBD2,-,TGTGCCAGCAGCGGAGGGACTAGCGGGGACTACCGGGAGCTGTTTTTT,CASSGGTSGDYRELFF
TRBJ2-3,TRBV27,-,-,TGTGCCAGCAGTTACTCTCCGGGAACAAGCACAGATACGCAGTATTTT,CASSYSPGTSTDTQYF
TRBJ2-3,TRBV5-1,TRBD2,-,TGCGCCAGCAGCTATAGCGGGCGAAAGGAGACAGATACGCAGTATTTT,CASSYSGRKETDTQYF
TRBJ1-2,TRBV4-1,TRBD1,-,TGCGCCAGCAACAGACAGGGAGAATCTAACTATGGCTACACCTTC,CASNRQGESNYGYTF
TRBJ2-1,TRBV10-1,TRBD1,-,TGCGCCAGCAGAGGACAGGTGGTTGGGCAGTTCTTC,CASRGQVVGQFF
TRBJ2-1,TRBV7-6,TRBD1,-,TGTGCCACCCAGGGAGAGGGGGCGAATGAGCAGTTCTTC,CATQGEGANEQFF
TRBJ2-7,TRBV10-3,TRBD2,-,TGTGCCATCAGTGACGGGGGGGGCTCCTACGAGCAGTACTTC,CAISDGGGSYEQYF
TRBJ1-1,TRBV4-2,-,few,TGTGCCAGCAGCCTGGGACATATGAACACTGAAGCTTTCTTT,CASSLGHMNTEAFF
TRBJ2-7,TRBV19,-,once,TGTGCCAGTAGTACGAGCACCGGGTTCACCTACGAGCAGTACTTC,CASSTSTGFTYEQYF
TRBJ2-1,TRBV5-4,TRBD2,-,TGTGCCAGCAGCTCCCCCCTGGGACTAGCTTCCGATGAGCAGTTCTTC,CASSSPLGLASDEQFF
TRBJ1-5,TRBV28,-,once,TGTGCCAGCAGGATAGGACAGTTGGGTGTCAATCAGCCCCAGCATTTT,CASRIGQLGVNQPQHF
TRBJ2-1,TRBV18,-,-,TGTGCCAGCTCGATTTCGGTCTCCTACAATGAGCAGTTCTTC,CASSISVSYNEQFF
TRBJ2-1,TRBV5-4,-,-,TGTGCCACCCTGCGGGACCAAGGAGCTGGTGAGCAGTTCTTC,CATLRDQGAGEQFF
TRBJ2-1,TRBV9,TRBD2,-,TGTGCCAGCAGCCTAGGCGGGGGGGCGGGGAATGAGCAGTTCTTC,CASSLGGGAGNEQFF
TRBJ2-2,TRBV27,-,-,TGTGCCAGCAGTTTACTGGGCCGGGAGCTGTTTTTT,CASSLLGRELFF
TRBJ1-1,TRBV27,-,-,TGTGCCAGCAGCTCCACAGACAGACACACTGAAGCTTTCTTT,CASSSTDRHTEAFF
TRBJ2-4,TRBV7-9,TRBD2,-,TGTGCCAGCAGCTCCCGACCGGGGGGAGACATTCAGTACTTC,CASSSRPGGDIQYF
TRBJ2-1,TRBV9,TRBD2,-,TGTGCCAGCAGCGTAGAGGGCGGGGGGCAGGATGAGCAGTTCTTC,CASSVEGGGQDEQFF
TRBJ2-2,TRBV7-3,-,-,TGTGCCAGCAGCCAAAGCGAGAACACCGGGGAGCTGTTTTTT,CASSQSENTGELFF
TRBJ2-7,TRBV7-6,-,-,TGTGCCAGCAGTTATGGGACTCTAGGCGAGCAGTACTTC,CASSYGTLGEQYF
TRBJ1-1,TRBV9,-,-,TGTGCCAGCAGCGTAGGCGTGCAAAACACTGAAGCTTTCTTT,CASSVGVQNTEAFF
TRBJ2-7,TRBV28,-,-,TGTGCCAGCGTCGGGGAACGGGACATCTTCTACGAGCAGTACTTC,CASVGERDIFYEQYF
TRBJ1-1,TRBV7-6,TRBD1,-,TGTGCCAGCAGCTTACTGGAGGGGGCCGGCGCTGAAGCTTTCTTT,CASSLLEGAGAEAFF
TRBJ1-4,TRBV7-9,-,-,TGTGCCAGCAGCTTGGGGACTGATAATGAAAAACTGTTTTTT,CASSLGTDNEKLFF
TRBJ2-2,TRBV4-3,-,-,TGCGCCAGCAGCCAGGGATTTAGGGGCGTCGGGGAGCTGTTTTTT,CASSQGFRGVGELFF
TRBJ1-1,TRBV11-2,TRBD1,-,TGTGCCAGCAGCCTCATCCCTCCACAGGGGGCGGGCACTGAAGCTTTCTTT,CASSLIPPQGAGTEAFF
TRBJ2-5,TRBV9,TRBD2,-,TGTGCCAGCAGCGTAGGGGACTACGGAGAGACCCAGTACTTC,CASSVGDYGETQYF
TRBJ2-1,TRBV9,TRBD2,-,TGTGCCAGCAGCGTAGATGGCGGGAGGGTCTATGAGCAGTTCTTC,CASSVDGGRVYEQFF
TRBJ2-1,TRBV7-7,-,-,TGTGCCAGCAGCTTAAACCTGGGGGGCTCCTACAATGAGCAGTTCTTC,CASSLNLGGSYNEQFF
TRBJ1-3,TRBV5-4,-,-,TGTGCCAGCAGCATGGGCGTGGGAAACACCATATATTTT,CASSMGVGNTIYF
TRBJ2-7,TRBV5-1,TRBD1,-,TGCGCCAGCAGCTTGGACAGGGGGCAAGTCGAGCAGTACTTC,CASSLDRGQVEQYF
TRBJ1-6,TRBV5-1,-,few,TGCGCCAGCAGCTTGGAAGGGGTCGAGAATTCACCCCTCCACTTT,CASSLEGVENSPLHF
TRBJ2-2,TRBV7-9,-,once,TGTGCCAGCAGCTTTGACTCAACCACGAACACCGGGGAGCTGTTTTTT,CASSFDSTTNTGELFF
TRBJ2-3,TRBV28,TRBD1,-,TGTGCCTGTCACAGGGGGGAGGGCACAGATACGCAGTATTTT,CACHRGEGTDTQYF
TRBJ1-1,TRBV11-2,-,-,TGTGCCAGCGGGTCCCAGGACAGCACTGAAGCTTTCTTT,CASGSQDSTEAFF
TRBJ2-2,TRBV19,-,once,TGTGCCAGTAACAGGCAGGGAAAGACCCGGGAGCTGTTTTTT,CASNRQGKTRELFF
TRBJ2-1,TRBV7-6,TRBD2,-,TGTGCCAGCAGCTTAGACCATCATATCGCGGGAGAGGACAATGAGCAGTTCTTC,CASSLDHHIAGEDNEQFF
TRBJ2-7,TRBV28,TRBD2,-,TGTGCCAGCAGTTCCCCCACTACTAGCGGCAACTCCTACGAGCAGTACTTC,CASSSPTTSGNSYEQYF
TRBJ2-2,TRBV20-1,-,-,TGCAGTGCCCCCCTCGGCGGGGAGCTGTTTTTT,CSAPLGGELFF
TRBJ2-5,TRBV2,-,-,TGTGCCAGCTGGACATACCAAGAGACCCAGTACTTC,CASWTYQETQYF
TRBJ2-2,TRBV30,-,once,TGTGCCTGGCGGGGGTCATCCGGGGAGCTGTTTTTT,CAWRGSSGELFF
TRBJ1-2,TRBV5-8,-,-,TGTGCCAGCAGCAACGGTCGTACAGACCGCTATGGCTACACCTTC,CASSNGRTDRYGYTF
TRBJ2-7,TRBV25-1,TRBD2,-,TGTGCCAGCGCCTCCGGGGGGGCCTACGAGCAGTACTTC,CASASGGAYEQYF
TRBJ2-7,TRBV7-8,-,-,TGTGCCAGCAGCTTAGTGGGGCTTTCCTACGAGCAGTACTTC,CASSLVGLSYEQYF
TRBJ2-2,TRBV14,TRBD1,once,TGTGCCAGCAGCCAAGGGTACAGGGGCCCTTACACCGGGGAGCTGTTTTTT,CASSQGYRGPYTGELFF
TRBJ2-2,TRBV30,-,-,TGTGCCTGGAGTGTATCGCGTGGGGAGCTGTTTTTT,CAWSVSRGELFF
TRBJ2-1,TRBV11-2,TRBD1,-,TGTGCCAGCAGCCAGACAGGGGGATTTTACAATGAGCAGTTCTTC,CASSQTGGFYNEQFF
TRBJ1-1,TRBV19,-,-,TGTGCCAGTAGTAGCCCTAACAGGGTCGAAGCTTTCTTT,CASSSPNRVEAFF
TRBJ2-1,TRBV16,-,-,TGTGCCAGCAGCTTACCTCTACAGGGATCTTACAATGAGCAGTTCTTC,CASSLPLQGSYNEQFF
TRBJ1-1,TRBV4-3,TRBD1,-,TGCGCCAGCAGCCATGACCCCGGGACAGGGGGGATGAACACTGAAGCTTTCTTT,CASSHDPGTGGMNTEAFF
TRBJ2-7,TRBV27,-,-,TGTGCCAGCAGTGCAGATCTCTACGAGCAGTACTTC,CASSADLYEQYF